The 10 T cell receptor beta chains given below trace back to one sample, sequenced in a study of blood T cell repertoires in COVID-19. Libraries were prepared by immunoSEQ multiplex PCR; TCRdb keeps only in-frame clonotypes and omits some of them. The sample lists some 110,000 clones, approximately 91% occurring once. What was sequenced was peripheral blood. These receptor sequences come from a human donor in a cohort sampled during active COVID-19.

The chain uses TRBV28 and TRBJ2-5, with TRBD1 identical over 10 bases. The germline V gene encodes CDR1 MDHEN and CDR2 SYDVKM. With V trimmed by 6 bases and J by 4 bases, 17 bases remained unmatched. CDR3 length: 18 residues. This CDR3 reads CASRSAWWRQGALETQYF. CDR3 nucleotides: TGTGCCAGCAGATCCGCCTGGTGGAGACAGGGGGCTTTAGAGACCCAGTACTTC.

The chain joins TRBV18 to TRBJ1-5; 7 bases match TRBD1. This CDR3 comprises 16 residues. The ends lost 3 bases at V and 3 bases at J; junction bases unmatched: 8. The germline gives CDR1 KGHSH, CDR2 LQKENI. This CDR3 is CASSPGQATHNQPQHF. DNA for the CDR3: TGTGCCAGCTCACCTGGACAGGCTACACACAATCAGCCCCAGCATTTT.

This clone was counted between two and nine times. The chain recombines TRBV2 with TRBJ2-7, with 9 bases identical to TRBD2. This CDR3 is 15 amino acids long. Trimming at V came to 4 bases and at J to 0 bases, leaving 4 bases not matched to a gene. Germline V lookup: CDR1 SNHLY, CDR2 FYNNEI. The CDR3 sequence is CASSGAGGPSYEQYF. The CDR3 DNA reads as TGTGCCAGCAGTGGGGCGGGAGGGCCCTCCTACGAGCAGTACTTC.

The CDR3, as DNA: TGCGCCAGCAGCCGGGACACCGTGGGCACCGGGGAGCTGTTTTTT. It specifies CASSRDTVGTGELFF. V and J are TRBV5-1 and TRBJ2-2, with a tentative D call TRBD1 (6 bases). Germline V lookup: CDR1 SGHRS, CDR2 YFSETQ. Trimming left V 4 bases short and J 4 bases short, with 14 bases between. This CDR3 comprises 15 residues.

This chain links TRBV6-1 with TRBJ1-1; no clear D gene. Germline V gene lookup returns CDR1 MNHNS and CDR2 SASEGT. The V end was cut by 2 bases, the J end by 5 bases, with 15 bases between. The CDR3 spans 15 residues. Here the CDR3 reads CASSEREGEGTEAFF. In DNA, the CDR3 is TGTGCCAGCAGTGAACGGGAGGGTGAAGGGACTGAAGCTTTCTTT.

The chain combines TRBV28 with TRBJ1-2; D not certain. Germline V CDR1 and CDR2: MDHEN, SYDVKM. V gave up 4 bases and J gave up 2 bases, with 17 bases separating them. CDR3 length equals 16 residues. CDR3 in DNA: TGTGCCAGCAGTTCCCCGGTTGAACGAGCAAACTATGGCTACACCTTC. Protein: CASSSPVERANYGYTF.

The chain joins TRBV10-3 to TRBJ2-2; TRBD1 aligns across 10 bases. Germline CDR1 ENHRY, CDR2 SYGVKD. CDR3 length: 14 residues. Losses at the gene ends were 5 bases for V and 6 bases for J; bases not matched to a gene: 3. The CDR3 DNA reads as TGTGCCATCAGTCCCGACAGGGGGCCCGGGGAGCTGTTTTTT. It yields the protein CAISPDRGPGELFF.

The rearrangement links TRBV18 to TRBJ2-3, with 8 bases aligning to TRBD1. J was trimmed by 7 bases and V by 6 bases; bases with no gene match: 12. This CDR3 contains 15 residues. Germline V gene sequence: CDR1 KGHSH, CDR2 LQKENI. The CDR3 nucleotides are TGTGCCAGCTCCCCCGGACAGGGTGACTTCCATACGCAGTATTTT. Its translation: CASSPGQGDFHTQYF.

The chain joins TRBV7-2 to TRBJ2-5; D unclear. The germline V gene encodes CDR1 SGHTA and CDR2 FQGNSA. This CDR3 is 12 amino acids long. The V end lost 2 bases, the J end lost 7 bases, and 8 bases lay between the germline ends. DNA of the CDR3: TGTGCCAGCAGCTTAAGCTTCGGGACCCAGTACTTC. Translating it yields CASSLSFGTQYF.

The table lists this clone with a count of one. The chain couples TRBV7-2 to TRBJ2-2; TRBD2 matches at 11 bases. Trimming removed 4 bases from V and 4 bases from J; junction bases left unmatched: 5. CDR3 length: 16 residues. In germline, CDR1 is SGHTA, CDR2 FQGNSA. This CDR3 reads CASSSTSGVRTGELFF. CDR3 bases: TGTGCCAGCAGCTCGACTAGCGGGGTACGCACCGGGGAGCTGTTTTTT.